The T cell receptor (beta chain) under discussion was sequenced for a study of blood T cell repertoires in COVID-19. Sequencing used immunoSEQ multiplex PCR; TCRdb keeps in-frame clones, though not all of them. The data contain 40,000 to 55,000 clones, around 89% of them singletons. CDR3 length: 14 amino acids. The V end was cut by 4 bases, the J end by 7 bases, with 17 bases between. Germline V gene sequence: CDR1 SQVTM, CDR2 ANQGSEA. V gene TRBV29-1 combines with J gene TRBJ2-1; tentatively, D is TRBD2 (6 bases). The source material was peripheral blood. This sequence was found in a human donor in a cohort sampled during active COVID-19. This CDR3 reads CSVVFWGDANEQFF. CDR3 nucleotide sequence: TGCAGCGTTGTTTTCTGGGGGGATGCAAATGAGCAGTTCTTC.